Below are 10 T cell receptor beta chains sequenced from a single sample in a study of cytomegalovirus exposure and HLA in healthy donors. The PCR contained 60 Vbeta and 13 Jbeta primers. Profiled with immunoSEQ multiplex PCR; TCRdb holds only in-frame clones, not every one. The table shows over 50,000 clones, with approximately 88% occurring only once. The material sequenced was PBMCs. All receptors come from a man under 40 in good health and CMV-seropositive.

J is TRBJ2-7 and V is TRBV18; TRBD1 matches at 8 bases. In germline, CDR1 is KGHSH, CDR2 LQKENI. The CDR3 is 14 residues long. With V trimmed by 3 bases and J by 0 bases, 1 base remained unmatched. The CDR3 loop is CASSPGTGSYEQYF. The CDR3 DNA reads TGTGCCAGCTCACCTGGGACAGGCTCCTACGAGCAGTACTTC.

The chain is built from TRBV5-4 and TRBJ2-5; 11 bases fit TRBD2. The CDR3 sequence is 15 residues long. Per germline, CDR1 SGHNT and CDR2 YYREEE (reference sequence). V gave up 0 bases and J gave up 4 bases; unmatched junction bases: 2. CDR3 nucleotides: TGTGCCAGCAGCTTGGAAGGGACTAGCGGAGAGACCCAGTACTTC. This sequence encodes CASSLEGTSGETQYF.

The chain carries TRBV6-5 and TRBJ2-1; D may be TRBD1 (6 bases). This CDR3 is built from 15 residues. V lost 2 bases to trimming and J lost 4 bases, with 12 bases between them. The germline CDR1 and CDR2 sequences are MNHEY and SVGAGI. Here the CDR3 DNA reads TGTGCCAGCAGTTACGACAGGTGGTCTTACAATGAGCAGTTCTTC. Residues: CASSYDRWSYNEQFF.

This sequence joins TRBV5-1 and TRBJ2-5, with D maybe TRBD1 (5 bases). Germline V CDR1 and CDR2: SGHRS, YFSETQ. Trimming left V 2 bases short and J 5 bases short, with 7 bases between. CDR3 length: 12 amino acids. This chain's CDR3 is CASSFAGETQYF. Here the CDR3 DNA reads TGCGCCAGCAGCTTTGCAGGGGAGACCCAGTACTTC.

CDR3 in amino acids: CASSRTTGAGGDTQYF. DNA of the CDR3: TGTGCCAGCTCCCGGACTACAGGGGCCGGGGGAGATACGCAGTATTTT. The J gene is TRBJ2-3, the V gene TRBV18; perhaps TRBD1 as D (7 bases). From germline, CDR1 is KGHSH and CDR2 LQKENI. V lost 6 bases to trimming and J lost 5 bases, with 21 bases between them. The CDR3 consists of 16 residues.

The J gene is TRBJ1-1, the V gene TRBV6-1; perhaps TRBD1 as D (5 bases). The CDR3 spans 13 residues. Between the trimmed V and J ends, which lost 8 bases and 1 base, there was a span of 11 bases. Germline CDR1 MNHNS, CDR2 SASEGT. The CDR3 spells CASRPGQNTEAFF. The CDR3 DNA follows: TGTGCCAGCCGACCCGGACAGAACACTGAAGCTTTCTTT.

This CDR3 is CASSADSSYEQYF. CDR3 nucleotides: TGTGCCAGCAGCGCGGACAGCTCCTACGAGCAGTACTTC. This chain uses TRBV7-9 with TRBJ2-7, with TRBD1 as a possible D gene (6 bases). The ends were cut back, 5 bases at V and 0 bases at J, with 8 bases in the middle. CDR3 size: 13 residues. Per the germline V gene, CDR1 is SEHNR and CDR2 is FQNEAQ (reference sequence).

The genes are TRBV4-2 and TRBJ1-3; TRBD1 might be the D (5 bases). Trimming took off 0 bases at V and 0 bases at J, with 9 bases between the two ends. This CDR3 spans 16 amino acids. Germline values: CDR1 LGHNA, CDR2 YNFKEQ. The CDR3 DNA reads as TGTGCCAGCAGCCAAGAAGACAGTCTCTCTGGAAACACCATATATTTT. This gives the protein CASSQEDSLSGNTIYF.

This chain uses TRBV14 with TRBJ2-7; 10 bases align to TRBD1. Germline CDR1 reads SGHDN; CDR2 reads FVKESK. V lost 8 bases, J lost 3 bases, and 4 bases stayed unmatched. The CDR3 totals 13 residues. The CDR3 region has the DNA TGTGCCAGCTCAAGGACAGGGGGCTACGAGCAGTACTTC. This encodes CASSRTGGYEQYF.

The J gene is TRBJ1-5, the V gene TRBV13; D is possibly TRBD1 (5 bases). The germline CDR1 and CDR2 sequences are PRHDT and FYEKMQ (reference sequence). The CDR3 sequence is 13 residues long. The V end was cut by 5 bases, the J end by 4 bases, with 9 bases between. The CDR3 here is CASSPGHNQPQHF. The CDR3 region has the DNA TGTGCCAGCAGCCCAGGGCATAATCAGCCCCAGCATTTT.